What follows is one T cell receptor beta chain and its context. The data belong to a study of CXCR3-negative and CXCR3-positive naive CD8 T cells. Via 5' RACE with UMI labels, TRB cDNA libraries were prepared. TCRdb processed the 5' RACE reads again and assigns one entry to each CDR3 protein, with no DNA. Listed are 150,000 or so distinct CDR3 sequences; 0.29% falls within the top ten. The CDR3 contains 15 residues. CDR1 is MDHEN and CDR2 is SYDVKM in the germline V gene. This sequence joins TRBV28 and TRBJ2-5; TCRdb selects TRBD1, and the lack of DNA leaves this call unchecked. The sample taken for sequencing was naive CXCR3- CD8+ T cells from blood. The subset here: CD45RO-CCR7+CD27+CD95- naive CD8+ T cells lacking CXCR3 (TNR3-). The clonotype originates from a human donor in good health. Some clones in this sample may be carry-over from other donors' samples. The CDR3 is CASGERGPFRETQYF.